Reported below is one T cell receptor (beta chain). Its specificity is not known. The draw for each donor consisted of a single 2.5 ml blood sample. This record belongs to a study of monozygotic twins with inflammatory bowel disease. Broader study findings: Variability in patient repertoires may have come partly from differing immunosuppressive treatments. No discrimination was achieved between different T cell subtypes.

Template-switch reactions added UMIs with a 6-nucleotide sample barcode. TCRdb re-called the 5' RACE reads, yielding one record per CDR3 amino acid sequence without DNA. This repertoire includes over 350,000 distinct CDR3 sequences. The CDR3 sequence is 13 residues long. The germline gives CDR1 DFQATT, CDR2 SNEGSKA (reference sequence). This sequence was found in a human donor with ulcerative colitis or Crohn's disease, or a healthy co-twin of an affected twin (not recorded which). The V call is TRBV20-1, the J call TRBJ2-1; there is no DNA to check the TCRdb D call of TRBD2. Specimen: blood. The CDR3 loop is CSASRPSVGEQFF.